Included here is one TCR beta chain sequence, with context. The sample belongs to a study of blood T cell repertoires in COVID-19. On the study more broadly: The samples span acute and convalescent COVID-19 from the United States, Italy and Spain.

Original processing methods: Estimation of nucleated cell counts relied on the amplification of reference gene primers. Measured with immunoSEQ multiplex PCR; TCRdb has only the in-frame clones, and not every one. D and trimming were read from the DNA, whereas the V and J calls and clone size are those reported in that table. The sample has over 100,000 clones, approximately 84% seen once. Germline-derived CDR1 and CDR2 are LNHDA and SQIVND (reference sequence). Losses at the gene ends were 5 bases for V and 7 bases for J; bases not matched to a gene: 4. CDR3 length: 14 amino acids. The chain joins TRBV19 to TRBJ2-2; TRBD2 matches at 10 bases. This TCR came from a human donor in a cohort sampled during active COVID-19. Sequencing input: peripheral blood. The CDR3 DNA reads TGTGCCAGTAGTGCTAGCGGGGGTTACGGGGAGCTGTTTTTT. It encodes CASSASGGYGELFF.